These 25 T cell receptor beta chains originate from one sample sequenced in a study of blood T cells in healthy people across ages. PCR was performed a second time for about 6 to 12 cycles using a sample-barcoded 5' primer and a J-beta primer mix. In TCRdb, the 5' RACE reads were re-called with MiXCR into one record per CDR3 protein. The sample shows hundreds of thousands of distinct CDR3 sequences, nearly 60% of them seen only once. The sequencing sample was made of blood. All receptors derive from a man aged 25 to 45 in good health.

V and J are TRBV3-1 and TRBJ2-3, with TRBD2 identical over 13 bases. The trim removed 4 bases at V and 3 bases at J, leaving 13 bases unmatched. The CDR3 is 19 residues long. CDR1 is LGHDT, CDR2 YNNKEL, per germline (reference sequence). The CDR3 coding sequence is TGTGCCAGCAGCCTAAGGGTACTAGCGGGAGGGCCCTCAACAGATACGCAGTATTTT. Its protein product is CASSLRVLAGGPSTDTQYF.

V usage is TRBV11-2 and J usage is TRBJ2-7; 7 positions agree with TRBD2. Germline V gives CDR1 SGHAT, CDR2 FQNNGV. The CDR3 contains 14 residues. V shed 8 bases, J shed 5 bases, and the junction held 12 bases outside the gene matches. Here the CDR3 reads CASLETSVSDEQYF. The CDR3 DNA is TGTGCCAGCCTCGAAACTAGCGTTTCTGACGAGCAGTACTTC.

The rearrangement links TRBV28 to TRBJ2-5, with 9 bases that match TRBD2. CDR1 MDHEN and CDR2 SYDVKM come from the germline V gene. This CDR3 has 15 residues. V was pared by 7 bases and J by 5 bases, with 11 bases of the junction left unmatched. The CDR3 sequence is CASTLGSGSLETQYF. CDR3 nucleotide sequence: TGTGCCAGCACCCTAGGTAGCGGGAGTTTGGAGACCCAGTACTTC.

This sequence joins TRBV7-2 and TRBJ1-4; D gene uncertain. Germline V CDR1 and CDR2: SGHTA, FQGNSA. Trimming cost V 8 bases and J 7 bases, with 11 bases left between them. The CDR3 runs 12 residues. CDR3: CASGRSGEKLFF. DNA for the CDR3: TGTGCCAGCGGCCGGAGTGGTGAAAAACTGTTTTTT.

The rearrangement joins TRBV7-2 to TRBJ2-7; D is tentatively TRBD1 or TRBD2 (6 bases each). V was clipped by 7 bases and J by 0 bases, with 13 bases between them. The CDR3 is made up of 14 amino acids. CDR1 is SGHTA, CDR2 FQGNSA, per germline. CDR3 sequence: CASKLGGISYEQYF. CDR3 DNA: TGTGCCAGCAAACTAGGGGGGATCTCCTACGAGCAGTACTTC.

Details on this clonotype: A read error may account for a junction end that differs from germline. CDR3 in DNA: TGTGCCAGCAGCGAAGGGACAGGGAGTCTTAGCAATCAGCCCCAGCATTTT. Translation gives CASSEGTGSLSNQPQHF. The J gene is TRBJ1-5, the V gene TRBV2; TRBD1 agrees at 9 bases. This CDR3 has 17 residues. Germline loops: CDR1 SNHLY, CDR2 FYNNEI.

The chain carries TRBV5-1 and TRBJ2-5; D may match TRBD1 or TRBD2 (5 bases each). The DNA end is a closer match to TRBJ2-7, so the J assignment may be wrong. This CDR3 has 16 amino acids. Germline lookup yields CDR1 SGHRS and CDR2 YFSETQ. The CDR3 nucleotides read TGCGCCAGCAGCACACTAGAAATACATCAGGGTCGCGAGCAGTACTTC. This codes for CASSTLEIHQGREQYF.

On this clonotype: This may be a read error, as it is one base from a much larger clone. The CDR3 is CASSLQLATYNEQYF. In DNA, the CDR3 is TGTGCCAGCAGTTTACAGCTAGCGACCTACAATGAGCAGTACTTC. The V and J genes are TRBV12-3 or TRBV12-4 and TRBJ2-1; D perhaps matches TRBD2 (6 bases). The J call may not be correct, given that the DNA end is closer to TRBJ2-7. The CDR3 is 15 amino acids.

The chain uses TRBV27 and TRBJ1-2; 7 bases map to TRBD1. Unmatched junction bases numbered 21, after V lost 4 bases and J lost 4 bases. CDR1 and CDR2 from the germline V gene are MNHEY and SMNVEV (reference sequence). The length of the CDR3 is 19 residues. CDR3 region: CASSSAPTGWTGGFYGYTF. The CDR3 region has the DNA TGTGCCAGCAGTTCCGCCCCAACGGGGTGGACAGGAGGGTTCTATGGCTACACCTTC.

The table lists this clonotype with a few counts. The genes are TRBV14 and TRBJ2-3; 7 bases are shared with TRBD2. J was trimmed by 5 bases and V by 3 bases; bases with no gene match: 8. Germline CDR1 reads SGHDN; CDR2 reads FVKESK. The CDR3 extends over 15 amino acids. The CDR3 spells CASSHHSGLRDTQYF. The CDR3 DNA reads TGTGCCAGCAGCCATCACTCGGGACTAAGAGATACGCAGTATTTT.

The J gene is TRBJ2-7, the V gene TRBV28, with D possibly matching TRBD2 (7 bases). This CDR3 has 16 amino acids. CDR1 MDHEN and CDR2 SYDVKM come from the germline V gene. Trimming stripped 6 bases from V and 3 bases from J, with 21 bases between. CDR3 DNA: TGTGCCAGCAGCCCCGCCGGGGGGCAAGTGAACTACGAGCAGTACTTC. The encoded protein is CASSPAGGQVNYEQYF.

The V and J genes are TRBV14 and TRBJ2-1, with D hard to call. The CDR3 sequence is 15 residues long. CDR1 is SGHDN, CDR2 FVKESK, per germline. V gave up 4 bases and J gave up 5 bases, with 15 bases separating them. The CDR3 nucleotides are TGTGCCAGCAGCCTCCGAACTACGACCCACAATGAGCAGTTCTTC. It specifies CASSLRTTTHNEQFF.

In DNA, the CDR3 is TGTGCCAGCAGCTTAGATGATTCTGGCAGAGCGGGTGGCTACACCTTC. Its translation: CASSLDDSGRAGGYTF. The chain couples TRBV7-2 to TRBJ1-2; unclear D gene. CDR1 and CDR2 from the germline V gene are SGHTA and FQGNSA. The V end lost 1 base, the J end lost 7 bases, and 19 bases lay between the germline ends. This CDR3 contains 16 residues.

The genes are TRBV7-2 and TRBJ2-3, with 10 bases lining up with TRBD2. CDR1 is SGHTA, CDR2 FQGNSA, per germline. J lost 1 base, V lost 4 bases, and 5 bases had no gene match. This CDR3 region has 16 residues. CDR3 DNA: TGTGCCAGCAGCTCCCTAGCGGGGGTTCGCACAGATACGCAGTATTTT. This codes for CASSSLAGVRTDTQYF.

This clonotype was seen a handful of times. This chain joins TRBV3-1 and TRBJ2-4; D uncertain. V was shortened by 8 bases and J by 9 bases, with 14 bases between the two germline ends. From germline, CDR1 is LGHDT and CDR2 YNNKEL (reference sequence). This CDR3 region has 12 residues. The CDR3 sequence: CASYDRAGIQYF. DNA for the CDR3: TGTGCCAGCTACGATAGGGCTGGCATTCAGTACTTC.

This chain links TRBV19 with TRBJ1-2, with 7 nucleotides matching TRBD1. Germline lookup yields CDR1 LNHDA and CDR2 SQIVND (reference sequence). This CDR3 is 13 amino acids long. Losses at the gene ends were 9 bases for V and 2 bases for J; bases not matched to a gene: 6. The CDR3 loop reads CASGGTANYGYTF. The CDR3 DNA reads TGTGCCAGCGGGGGGACAGCGAACTATGGCTACACCTTC.

This clonotype has only one observation. The chain couples TRBV20-1 to TRBJ2-1, with D perhaps matching TRBD2 (7 bases). Trimming stripped 0 bases from V and 0 bases from J, with 12 bases between. This CDR3 has 16 amino acids. Germline values: CDR1 DFQATT, CDR2 SNEGSKA (reference sequence). The CDR3 sequence: CSARDYGGHSYNEQFF. In DNA form, the CDR3 reads TGCAGTGCTAGAGATTACGGGGGGCACTCCTACAATGAGCAGTTCTTC.

This clonotype was detected a few times. The V call is TRBV29-1, the J call TRBJ2-5; D gene ambiguous. Looked up from germline, CDR1 is SQVTM and CDR2 is ANQGSEA. The germline V and J ends were trimmed by 2 bases and 5 bases, with 18 bases remaining between them. The CDR3 length is 15 residues. CDR3 DNA: TGCAGCGTTGAAAGGCATGCAGGCCCCCGGGAGACCCAGTACTTC. This sequence encodes CSVERHAGPRETQYF.

A word on this clonotype: The junction and the germline gene differ at one end; a read error may be behind it. V is TRBV10-3 and J is TRBJ2-5; TRBD1 matches at 8 bases. Germline assignment: CDR1 ENHRY and CDR2 SYGVKD. This CDR3 is built from 15 residues. The CDR3 sequence is CAIRPNGQGGETQYF. The CDR3 DNA reads as TGCGCCATCAGGCCGAACGGACAGGGTGGTGAGACCCAGTACTTC.

This clonotype has only one observation. A read error may explain this, as a much larger clone is one base away. The genes are TRBV6-6 and TRBJ1-6, with 8 bases fitting TRBD1. Per germline, CDR1 MNHNY and CDR2 SVGAGI (reference sequence). The V and J ends lost 8 bases and 9 bases, in that order; junction bases with no gene match: 9. The CDR3 spans 14 residues. CDR3 sequence: CASRQGMGSSPLHF. CDR3 in DNA: TGTGCCAGCCGACAGGGGATGGGAAGTTCACCCCTCCACTTT.

This clonotype was seen more than once but under ten times. The CDR3 loop reads CSVESRYEQYF. Written as DNA, the CDR3 is TGCAGCGTTGAATCCCGGTACGAGCAGTACTTC. The V call is TRBV29-1, the J call TRBJ2-7; no clear D. The CDR3 is 11 amino acids. Germline V gene sequence: CDR1 SQVTM, CDR2 ANQGSEA. Trimming stripped 2 bases from V and 4 bases from J, with 6 bases between.

This chain's CDR3 is CSVRDRGLETQYF. The CDR3 DNA is TGCAGCGTCAGGGACAGGGGGCTGGAGACCCAGTACTTC. This rearrangement joins TRBV29-1 to TRBJ2-5; the match to TRBD1 covers 12 bases. Looked up from germline, CDR1 is SQVTM and CDR2 is ANQGSEA. The trim removed 6 bases at V and 5 bases at J, leaving 4 bases unmatched. CDR3 length: 13 amino acids.

A few counts support this clonotype. The rearrangement links TRBV25-1 to TRBJ2-1, with 9 bases identical to TRBD2. CDR1 is MGHDK and CDR2 is SYGVNS in the germline V gene. The J segment lost 3 bases and the V segment lost 7 bases, leaving 1 base of the junction unmatched. This CDR3 spans 13 amino acids. CDR3 sequence reads: CASTAGGYNEQFF. The CDR3 DNA is TGTGCCAGCACAGCGGGAGGCTACAATGAGCAGTTCTTC.

This clonotype has more than one count but fewer than ten. The gene calls are TRBV28 and TRBJ2-3; TRBD1 matches at 9 bases. Germline CDR1 is MDHEN and CDR2 is SYDVKM. The CDR3 is 14 amino acids. The V segment lost 5 bases and the J segment 5 bases; nucleotides outside the gene matches: 5. CDR3 DNA: TGTGCCAGCAGTATCGACAGGGGGAGAGATACGCAGTATTTT. This translates into CASSIDRGRDTQYF. Filled out from reference TRBV28 and TRBJ2-3, the complete variable domain reads DVKVTQSSRYLVKRTGEKVFLECVQDMDHENMFWYRQDPGLGLRLIYFSYDVKMKEKGDIPEGYSVSREKKERFSLILESASTNQTSMYLCASSIDRGRDTQYFGPGTRLTVL.

The chain is built from TRBV7-3 and TRBJ1-5; weak D call: TRBD1 (6 bases). CDR3 length: 16 amino acids. The germline CDR1 and CDR2 sequences are SGHTA and FQGTGA. V was cut by 2 bases and J by 4 bases, with 15 bases left in between. In DNA, the CDR3 is TGTGCCAGCAGCTTAGAGATCGGGACACAGAATCAGCCCCAGCATTTT. This codes for CASSLEIGTQNQPQHF.